A single T cell receptor beta chain is shown here with its context. V was clipped by 1 base and J by 6 bases, with 15 bases between them. CDR1 and CDR2 from the germline V gene are SGHNT and YENEEA. The CDR3 contains 15 residues. This entry comes from a study of T cell changes during pregnancy in multiple sclerosis. The method was immunoSEQ multiplex PCR; TCRdb's version includes in-frame clones alone and lacks a portion of them. The table records some 70,000 clones, over 75% of them present only once. The chain is built from TRBV11-3 and TRBJ1-1; D is possibly TRBD1 (5 bases). Sequencing used CD4+ T cells from peripheral blood mononuclear cells, obtained in the third trimester of pregnancy. The TCR sequence derives from a female donor in good health, enrolled as a control in a pregnancy study. In DNA, the CDR3 is TGTGCCAGCAGCTTAGTTTTTGGGGCAGGGTCTGAAGCTTTCTTT. Encoded protein: CASSLVFGAGSEAFF.